The clone carrying this T cell receptor beta chain showed up just a few times. Its antigen remains unknown. With 6 bases clipped from V and 4 bases from J, the junction kept 10 bases outside the gene matches. The CDR3 is 15 amino acids. Germline-derived CDR1 and CDR2 are MNHEY and SVGAGI. These data come from a study of response to subunit inactivated influenza vaccine. TCRdb re-called the RT-PCR reads with MiXCR, one entry per CDR3 protein. The sample contains hundreds of thousands of distinct CDR3 sequences, roughly 10% of which appear only once. General study points: That few new T cells are recruited by each seasonal influenza vaccination was the authors' suggestion.

This rearrangement joins TRBV6-5 to TRBJ2-3; 7 positions agree with TRBD1. The input for sequencing was PBMCs from blood, taken on the day of vaccination. The clonotype was recovered from a middle-aged man who received an inactivated influenza vaccine. CDR3 nucleotides: TGTGCCAGCAGGTATTACAGGGGCGGTGCAGATACGCAGTATTTT. Protein sequence: CASRYYRGGADTQYF.